This T cell receptor (beta chain) was sequenced during a study of cytomegalovirus exposure and HLA in healthy donors. Across the whole study: In a previous analysis, 117 million unique TCR beta sequences were found from 150 million to 200 million T cells.

Trimming removed 5 bases at V and 4 bases at J, with 14 bases between. Per the germline V gene, CDR1 is SGHAT and CDR2 is FQNNGV. The CDR3 loop spans 14 amino acids. PCR employed 60 Vbeta and 13 Jbeta primers. Produced via immunoSEQ multiplex PCR; TCRdb's table is partial and in-frame only. Its table lists some 130,000 clones. The sample was PBMCs. The gene calls are TRBV11-2 and TRBJ1-1, with D possibly TRBD1 on 6 matching bases. This sequence was found in a woman aged 40-49 years in good health and CMV-seropositive. The CDR3 loop is CASSPGVGGTEAFF. The CDR3, as DNA: TGTGCCAGCAGCCCCGGAGTAGGGGGCACTGAAGCTTTCTTT.